This TCR beta chain appears in the sequencing data of a study of T cell responses to AZD1222 COVID-19 vaccine (dated by TCRdb to about 2021). As for the study more broadly: AZD1222 recipients given second doses at about 4 weeks or at about 12 weeks were pooled, since spike-specific TCR depth and breadth were not found to differ between the two schedules. A total of just over 230 trial participants underwent TCR sequencing, of whom more than 200 had received two doses of AZD1222 and 26 had received two doses of the MenACWY control vaccine. Trial participants were enrolled by age into 18-55, 56-69 and 70-plus year subgroups, with about 150, 27 and 61 TCR-sequenced participants respectively. General findings and caveats noted by the study authors: CD4 TCRs associated with the vaccine covered the entire spike protein, and the dominant responses were in regions 160-218 and 743-854. After two AZD1222 doses, spike-specific TCR breadth and depth were significantly higher than at day 0 and than in MenACWY recipients. Most participants were white British and females outnumbered males, and the authors suggested that clonal diversity may have been underestimated. Epitopes outside the regions mutated in the B.1.351 and B.1.1.7 variants were reportedly recognized by nearly half of the unique spike-specific TCRs. Only 5 to 7 AZD1222 recipients were SARS-CoV-2 seropositive at baseline, limiting conclusions about previously exposed vaccinees. The 56-69-year group was small, and its depth increase did not reach significance, likely because of low power. Because no day 14 peak-response samples were available, the repertoires could be characterized only after the peak T cell response.

Note on this clone: Its binding antigen is unknown. No clone much larger than this one lies a single base away; base qualities are absent.

The CDR3 regions of human TCRbeta chains were analyzed by immunosequencing. Per the authors' processing: TCRs in the repertoires were compared against a reference library of SARS-CoV-2-specific TCRs that had been generated with the MIRA antigen-specificity platform. Breadth meant the fraction of unique TCRs that were SARS-CoV-2-associated, whereas depth meant the fraction of total T cells that were SARS-CoV-2-associated. Using the MIRA data, each spike-specific TCR was assigned both to the spike region to which the TCR was reactive and to a CD4 or CD8 class. Log10-transformed breadth and depth values were compared by one-way ANOVA with Sidak's multiple comparisons tests. Here the immuneACCESS table is served through TCRdb, limited to in-frame sequences with V and J called. Missing clones are a known gap in these copies; in checked studies unresolved V genes cover under half, and the rest lacks a known reason. V, J and clone size are those of that table, while D and trimming were read from the DNA. The table for this sample lists 89,000 or so clones; 88% of them were counted only once. Clones ranked in the top ten supply approximately 15% of the sample.

Taken with the paper, the label for time point translates to: baseline before first vaccination. The vaccinee samples were drawn from two UK trials, COV001 and COV002, one of which was a single-blind randomized controlled phase 2/3 trial testing AZD1222 (ChAdOx1 nCoV-19) in healthy adults. For TCRbeta chain sequencing, PBMC samples from trial participants were taken at day 0 and at day 28 after the second dose. Based on the germline V gene (reference sequence), the CDR1 and CDR2 sequences are LGHDT and YNNKEL. V trim: 4 bases; J trim: 5 bases; unmatched bases: 5. The CDR3 contains 15 residues, cysteine and phenylalanine counted. Only the CDR3 portion is preserved as DNA: 45 bases, with reading frame beginning at the first base.

The sample here was peripheral blood, taken on day 0 of AZD1222 vaccination. This sequence was found in an adult in good health. The chain employs TRBV3-1 (or the pseudogene TRBV3-2) and TRBJ2-3; TRBD2 aligns with 11 central bases. The CDR3 protein: CASSLSGRAVDTQYF. The nucleotide sequence reads as follows: TGTGCCAGCAGCCTTAGCGGGAGGGCGGTAGATACGCAGTATTTT.